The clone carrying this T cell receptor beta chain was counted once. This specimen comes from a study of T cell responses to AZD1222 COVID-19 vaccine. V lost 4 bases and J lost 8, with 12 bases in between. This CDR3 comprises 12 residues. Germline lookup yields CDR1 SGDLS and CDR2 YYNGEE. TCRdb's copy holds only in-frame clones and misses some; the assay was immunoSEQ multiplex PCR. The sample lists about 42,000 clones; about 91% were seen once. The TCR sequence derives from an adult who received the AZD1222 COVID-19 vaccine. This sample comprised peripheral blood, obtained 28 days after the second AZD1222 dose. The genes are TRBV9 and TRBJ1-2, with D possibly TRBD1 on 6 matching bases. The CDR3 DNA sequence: TGTGCCAGCAGCAGGAACAGGGAGGGCTACACCTTC. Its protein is CASSRNREGYTF.